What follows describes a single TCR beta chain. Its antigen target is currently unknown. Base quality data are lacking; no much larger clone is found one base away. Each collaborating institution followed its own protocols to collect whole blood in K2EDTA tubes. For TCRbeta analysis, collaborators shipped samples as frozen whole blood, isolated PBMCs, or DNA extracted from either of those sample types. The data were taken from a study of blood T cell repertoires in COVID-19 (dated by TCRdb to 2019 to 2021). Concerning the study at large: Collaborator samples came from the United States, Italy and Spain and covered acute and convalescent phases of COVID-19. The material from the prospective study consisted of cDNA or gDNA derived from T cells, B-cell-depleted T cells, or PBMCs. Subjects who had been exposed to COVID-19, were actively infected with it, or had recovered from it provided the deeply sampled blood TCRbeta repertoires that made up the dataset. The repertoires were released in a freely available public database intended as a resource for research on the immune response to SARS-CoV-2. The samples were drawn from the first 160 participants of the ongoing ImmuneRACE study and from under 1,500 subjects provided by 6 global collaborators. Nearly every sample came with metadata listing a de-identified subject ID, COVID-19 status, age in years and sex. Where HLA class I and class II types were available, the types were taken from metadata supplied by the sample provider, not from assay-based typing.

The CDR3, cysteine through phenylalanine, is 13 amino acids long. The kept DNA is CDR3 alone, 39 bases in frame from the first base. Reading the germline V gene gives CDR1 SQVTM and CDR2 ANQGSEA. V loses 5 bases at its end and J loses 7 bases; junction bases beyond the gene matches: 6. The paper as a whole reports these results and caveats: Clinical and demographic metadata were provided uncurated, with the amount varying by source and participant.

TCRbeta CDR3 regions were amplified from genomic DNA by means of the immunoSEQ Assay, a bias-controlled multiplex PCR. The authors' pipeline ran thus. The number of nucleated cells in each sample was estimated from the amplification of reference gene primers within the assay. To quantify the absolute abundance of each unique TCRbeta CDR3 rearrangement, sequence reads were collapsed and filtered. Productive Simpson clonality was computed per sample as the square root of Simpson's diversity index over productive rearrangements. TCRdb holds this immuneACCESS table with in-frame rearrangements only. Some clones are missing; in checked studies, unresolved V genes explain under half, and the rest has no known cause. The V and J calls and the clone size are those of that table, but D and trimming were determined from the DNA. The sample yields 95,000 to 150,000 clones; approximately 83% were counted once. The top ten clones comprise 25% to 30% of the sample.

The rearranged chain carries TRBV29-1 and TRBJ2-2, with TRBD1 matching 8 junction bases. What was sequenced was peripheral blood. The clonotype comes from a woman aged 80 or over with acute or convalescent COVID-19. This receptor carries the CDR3 CSVKGDRSGELFF. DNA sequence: TGCAGCGTTAAAGGGGACAGGAGCGGGGAGCTGTTTTTT.